Listed below are T cell receptor beta chains from one sample, sequenced in a study of cytomegalovirus exposure and HLA in healthy donors. Assay used: immunoSEQ multiplex PCR; TCRdb lists only in-frame clones, some missing. Counted here are around 98,000 clones, roughly 76% occurring once; the ten biggest clones make up approximately 1.1%. Material for sequencing was PBMCs. The receptor source for this set is a female donor in good health and CMV-seronegative. The CDR3 runs from the conserved cysteine through the conserved F or W. The D gene is left open where the match is weak. Expanded clones get a size class; other rows say once, few or many, or leave the size out.

TRBV7-3,NA,TRBJ2-3,NA,TGTGCCAGCAGCGCGACTTCGGATACGCAGTATTTT,CASSATSDTQYF
TRBV29-1,NA,TRBJ1-4,TRBD1,TGCAGCGTTCGGGACAGGACTAGTGCAACTAATGAAAAACTGTTTTTT,CSVRDRTSATNEKLFF
TRBV27,NA,TRBJ2-2,NA,TGTGCCAGCAGTTTATCCCCAATTGTAACTGCGAACACCGGGGAGCTGTTTTTT,CASSLSPIVTANTGELFF
TRBV18,NA,TRBJ2-7,NA,TGTGCCAGCTCACCACTAGCGGCTGGGGGCTACGAGCAGTACTTC,CASSPLAAGGYEQYF
TRBV7-6,NA,TRBJ2-1,NA,TGTGCCAGCAGCTCCGACAGTTACAATGAGCAGTTCTTC,CASSSDSYNEQFF
TRBV28,NA,TRBJ2-7,NA,TGTGCCAGCAGTTTAGGACAGTTCTACGAGCAGTACTTC,CASSLGQFYEQYF
TRBV4-1,few,TRBJ2-1,TRBD2,TGCGTCAGCAGCCACGGACGTGGGACTAGCGGGGGAGCTGAGCAGTTCTTC,CVSSHGRGTSGGAEQFF
TRBV27,NA,TRBJ1-1,NA,TGTGCCAGCAGTGGCGGGACGGAAGAAGCTTTCTTT,CASSGGTEEAFF
TRBV7-2,NA,TRBJ2-5,NA,TGTGCCAGCAGCTTAGGACAGTACCAAGAGACCCAGTACTTC,CASSLGQYQETQYF
TRBV5-4,few,TRBJ2-1,TRBD2,TGTGCCAGCAGCTTGACTAGCGGGGGGGGCAATGAGCAGTTCTTC,CASSLTSGGGNEQFF
TRBV4-2,few,TRBJ2-1,NA,TGTGCCAGCAGCCAAGATGTTAGAGGATCGTACAATGAGCAGTTCTTC,CASSQDVRGSYNEQFF
TRBV29-1,NA,TRBJ2-6,NA,TGCAGCGTTTACTTTGGGGCCAACGTCCTGACTTTC,CSVYFGANVLTF
TRBV6-1,NA,TRBJ2-1,TRBD2,TGTGCCAGCAGTGAATTAAGGACTAGCGGGAGGGCCTCCTACAATGAGCAGTTCTTC,CASSELRTSGRASYNEQFF